The rows below give T cell receptor beta chains drawn from one sample of a study of T cells in Graves' hyperthyroidism and ophthalmopathy. TCRdb reprocessed the multiplex PCR reads via MiXCR and lists one record per CDR3 protein. This sample yields more than 300,000 distinct CDR3 sequences, of which about 15% are seen a single time; about a third belongs to the top ten. The sequencing sample was made of blood. These receptors all stem from a woman aged 25 to 39 with Graves' hyperthyroidism that later progressed to Graves' ophthalmopathy. Each CDR3 is given without its conserved first and last residue. The D gene is left open where the match is weak.

v_gene: TRBV7-8; j_gene: TRBJ1-5; d_gene: NA; CDR3aa: ASSSRQETYSNQPQH
v_gene: TRBV5-4; j_gene: TRBJ2-5; d_gene: TRBD1; CDR3aa: ASSSGQGARAGETQY
v_gene: TRBV7-8; j_gene: TRBJ2-1; d_gene: TRBD2; CDR3aa: ASSLSAGDTYNEQF
v_gene: TRBV18; j_gene: TRBJ1-2; d_gene: NA; CDR3aa: ASSQGLPTGDMGYT
v_gene: TRBV6-1; j_gene: TRBJ2-7; d_gene: TRBD1; CDR3aa: ASSEAPRYGQGPYEQY
v_gene: TRBV12-3/TRBV12-4; j_gene: TRBJ2-7; d_gene: NA; CDR3aa: ASSHRTVPYEQY
v_gene: TRBV28; j_gene: TRBJ2-5; d_gene: NA; CDR3aa: ASSSFHQEAQY
v_gene: TRBV30; j_gene: TRBJ1-5; d_gene: NA; CDR3aa: AWSVQTDQPQH
v_gene: TRBV20-1; j_gene: TRBJ2-7; d_gene: NA; CDR3aa: SARGPQGMRNEQY
v_gene: TRBV6-5; j_gene: TRBJ1-1; d_gene: NA; CDR3aa: ASSYGPGILNTEAF
v_gene: TRBV2; j_gene: TRBJ2-5; d_gene: TRBD2; CDR3aa: ASSAVSGLAGGETQY
v_gene: TRBV12-5; j_gene: TRBJ1-2; d_gene: NA; CDR3aa: ASGLCWGYT
v_gene: TRBV20-1; j_gene: TRBJ2-5; d_gene: NA; CDR3aa: SASLLETQY
v_gene: TRBV6-2/TRBV6-3; j_gene: TRBJ2-2; d_gene: NA; CDR3aa: ASSYEADGSNTGELF
v_gene: TRBV25-1; j_gene: TRBJ2-1; d_gene: NA; CDR3aa: ASSDRSGLTEDSYNEQF
v_gene: TRBV18; j_gene: TRBJ1-1; d_gene: NA; CDR3aa: ASSLQSLEAF
v_gene: TRBV6-1; j_gene: TRBJ2-7; d_gene: NA; CDR3aa: ASTIGGKPYEQY
v_gene: TRBV28; j_gene: TRBJ2-3; d_gene: NA; CDR3aa: ASSLGVYTQY
v_gene: TRBV5-1; j_gene: TRBJ2-7; d_gene: NA; CDR3aa: ASSPNPSYEQY
v_gene: TRBV7-2; j_gene: TRBJ1-2; d_gene: TRBD1; CDR3aa: ASSSYLGGESYGYT
v_gene: TRBV2; j_gene: TRBJ2-2; d_gene: TRBD1; CDR3aa: ASSVPYYRGQGGELF
v_gene: TRBV5-6; j_gene: TRBJ1-2; d_gene: NA; CDR3aa: ASSLVAGEDLFGYT
v_gene: TRBV28; j_gene: TRBJ2-2; d_gene: TRBD2; CDR3aa: ASSTWTSGANTGELF
v_gene: TRBV6-5; j_gene: TRBJ2-4; d_gene: NA; CDR3aa: ASSYGGLSNIQY
v_gene: TRBV28; j_gene: TRBJ2-4; d_gene: NA; CDR3aa: ASSLDYWGAYIQY
v_gene: TRBV6-1; j_gene: TRBJ2-5; d_gene: TRBD1; CDR3aa: ASCHPPPADRALETQY
v_gene: TRBV30; j_gene: TRBJ2-4; d_gene: NA; CDR3aa: AWRGTNIQY
v_gene: TRBV2; j_gene: TRBJ2-1; d_gene: NA; CDR3aa: ASITRPGKF
v_gene: TRBV19; j_gene: TRBJ2-1; d_gene: TRBD2; CDR3aa: ASSTVAGVYNEQF
v_gene: TRBV28; j_gene: TRBJ2-7; d_gene: NA; CDR3aa: ASSASRGALGEQY
v_gene: TRBV4-1; j_gene: TRBJ1-4; d_gene: NA; CDR3aa: ASSQGREPGTFNEKLF
v_gene: TRBV27; j_gene: TRBJ2-1; d_gene: NA; CDR3aa: ASSLWRGMREATYNEQF
v_gene: TRBV2; j_gene: TRBJ1-6; d_gene: TRBD1; CDR3aa: ASTLLTGDSPLH
v_gene: TRBV5-6; j_gene: TRBJ1-2; d_gene: TRBD1; CDR3aa: ASSFTGTDNYGYT
v_gene: TRBV6-1; j_gene: TRBJ1-2; d_gene: NA; CDR3aa: ASHEAYYGYT
v_gene: TRBV5-1; j_gene: TRBJ2-1; d_gene: TRBD1; CDR3aa: ASSLGQGQYNEQF
v_gene: TRBV14; j_gene: TRBJ2-3; d_gene: NA; CDR3aa: ASARFRSTDTQY
v_gene: TRBV11-1; j_gene: TRBJ2-7; d_gene: TRBD2; CDR3aa: ASSLAASGPTYEQY
v_gene: TRBV10-2; j_gene: TRBJ2-1; d_gene: TRBD2; CDR3aa: ASSEGLAGVNEQF
v_gene: TRBV29-1; j_gene: TRBJ2-1; d_gene: TRBD2; CDR3aa: SVELAGRSYNEQF
v_gene: TRBV27; j_gene: TRBJ2-2; d_gene: TRBD1; CDR3aa: ASSFQGATGTGELF
v_gene: TRBV27; j_gene: TRBJ1-1; d_gene: NA; CDR3aa: ASSLPGAEAF
v_gene: TRBV4-1; j_gene: TRBJ1-1; d_gene: NA; CDR3aa: ASSQGHPNTEAF
v_gene: TRBV5-6; j_gene: TRBJ2-5; d_gene: NA; CDR3aa: ASSLGGRQETQY
v_gene: TRBV4-2; j_gene: TRBJ2-2; d_gene: TRBD2; CDR3aa: ASSSHQSGSGFDTGELF
v_gene: TRBV19; j_gene: TRBJ2-1; d_gene: NA; CDR3aa: ASNRPSDEQF
v_gene: TRBV5-1; j_gene: TRBJ1-1; d_gene: NA; CDR3aa: ASRSRGADMNTEAF
v_gene: TRBV5-1; j_gene: TRBJ2-7; d_gene: TRBD1; CDR3aa: ASSQDPIQGAINYEQY
v_gene: TRBV20-1; j_gene: TRBJ2-7; d_gene: TRBD1; CDR3aa: SAGGDRLGGYEQY
v_gene: TRBV7-9; j_gene: TRBJ1-4; d_gene: NA; CDR3aa: ASSLWGQQKLF
v_gene: TRBV30; j_gene: TRBJ2-1; d_gene: NA; CDR3aa: AWSDRNSYNEQF
v_gene: TRBV2; j_gene: TRBJ2-5; d_gene: TRBD1; CDR3aa: ASRGQGEGTQY
v_gene: TRBV20-1; j_gene: TRBJ2-4; d_gene: NA; CDR3aa: SARAPGAQEDIQY
v_gene: TRBV19; j_gene: TRBJ2-6; d_gene: NA; CDR3aa: ASSTGTSGLRANVLT
v_gene: TRBV6-1; j_gene: TRBJ2-7; d_gene: NA; CDR3aa: ASSELYRTPYYAPYYEQY
v_gene: TRBV7-2; j_gene: TRBJ2-7; d_gene: TRBD2; CDR3aa: ASSVGFSGYYEQY